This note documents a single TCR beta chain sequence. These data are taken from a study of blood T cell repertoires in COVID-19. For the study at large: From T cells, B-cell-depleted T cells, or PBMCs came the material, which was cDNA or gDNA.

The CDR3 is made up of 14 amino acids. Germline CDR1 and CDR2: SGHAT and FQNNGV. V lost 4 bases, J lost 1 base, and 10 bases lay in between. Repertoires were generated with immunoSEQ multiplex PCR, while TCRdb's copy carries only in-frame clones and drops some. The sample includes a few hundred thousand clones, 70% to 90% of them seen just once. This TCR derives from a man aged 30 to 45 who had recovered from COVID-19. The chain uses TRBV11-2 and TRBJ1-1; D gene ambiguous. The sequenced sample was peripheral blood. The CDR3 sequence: CASSSSYSNTEAFF. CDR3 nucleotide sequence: TGTGCCAGCAGCTCGAGCTACTCGAACACTGAAGCTTTCTTT.